This TCR beta chain was identified in a study of technical replicates of blood from a handful of donors. Per germline, CDR1 SNHLY and CDR2 FYNNEI. This CDR3 is built from 14 residues. Trimming took off 5 bases at V and 5 bases at J, with 14 bases between the two ends. Generated by immunoSEQ multiplex PCR, the TCRdb table keeps only in-frame clones and is missing some. There are around 80,000 clones in the sample; around 93% occur only once, and roughly 0.25% lies in the top ten. The sequencing input was T cells isolated from PBMCs. This sequence was found in a human donor in good health. V usage is TRBV2 and J usage is TRBJ2-3; D gene ambiguous. CDR3 amino acids: CASSPSLPVDTQYF. The DNA of the CDR3 is TGTGCCAGCAGTCCCTCTCTCCCGGTAGATACGCAGTATTTT.